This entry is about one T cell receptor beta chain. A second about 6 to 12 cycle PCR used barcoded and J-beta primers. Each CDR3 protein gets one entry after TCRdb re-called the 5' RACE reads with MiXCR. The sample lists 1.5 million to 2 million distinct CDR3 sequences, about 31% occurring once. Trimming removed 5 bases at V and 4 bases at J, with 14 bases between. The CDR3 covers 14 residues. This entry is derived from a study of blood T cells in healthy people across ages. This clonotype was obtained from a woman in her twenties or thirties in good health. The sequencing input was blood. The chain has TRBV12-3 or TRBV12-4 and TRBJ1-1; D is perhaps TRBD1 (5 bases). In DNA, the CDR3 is TGTGCCAGCAGTCGGGGGACCGAGGGCACTGAAGCTTTCTTT. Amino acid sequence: CASSRGTEGTEAFF.